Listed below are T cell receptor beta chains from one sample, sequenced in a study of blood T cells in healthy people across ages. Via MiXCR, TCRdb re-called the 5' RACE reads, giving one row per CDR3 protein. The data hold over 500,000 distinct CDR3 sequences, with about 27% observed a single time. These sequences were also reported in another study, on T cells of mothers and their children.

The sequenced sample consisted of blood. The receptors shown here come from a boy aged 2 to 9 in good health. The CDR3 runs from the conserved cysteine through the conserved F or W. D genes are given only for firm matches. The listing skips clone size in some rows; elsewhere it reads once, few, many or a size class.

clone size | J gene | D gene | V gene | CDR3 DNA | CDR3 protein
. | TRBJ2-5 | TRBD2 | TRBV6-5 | TGTGCCAGCAGTTGGGGACTAGCGGGGGCCCAAGAGACCCAGTACTTC | CASSWGLAGAQETQYF
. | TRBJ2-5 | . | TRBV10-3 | TGTGCCATCAGTGAGTCGTATGCGGGGATGCAAGAGACCCAGTACTTC | CAISESYAGMQETQYF
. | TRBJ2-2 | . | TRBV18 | TGTGCCAGCTCAACTACAGCGAACACCGGGGAGCTGTTTTTT | CASSTTANTGELFF
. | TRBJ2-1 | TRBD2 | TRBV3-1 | TGTGCCAGCAGCCTATATCCTAGCGGTAGCTCCTACAATGAGCAGTTCTTC | CASSLYPSGSSYNEQFF
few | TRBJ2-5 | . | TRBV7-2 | TGTGCCAGCAGCACCCGGGACTCGGGGACCCAGTACTTC | CASSTRDSGTQYF
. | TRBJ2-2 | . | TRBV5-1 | TGCGCCAGCAGCTTGGGCCGGACGATACTCAACACCGGGGAGCTGTTTTTT | CASSLGRTILNTGELFF
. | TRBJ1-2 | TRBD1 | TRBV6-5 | TGTGCCAGCAGACAGGGACAGGGGGTCTATGGCTACACCTTC | CASRQGQGVYGYTF
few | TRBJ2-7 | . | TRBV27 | TGTGCCAGCAGTTCACAGGGTCTAAGGGCCTACGAGCAGTACTTC | CASSSQGLRAYEQYF
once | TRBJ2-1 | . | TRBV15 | TGTGCCACCAGCAGAGATCGCCGATTTGAGCAGTTCTTC | CATSRDRRFEQFF
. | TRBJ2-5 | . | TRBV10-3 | TGTGCCATCAGCGAGGAGGCGGTTGGGCAAGAGACCCAGTACTTC | CAISEEAVGQETQYF
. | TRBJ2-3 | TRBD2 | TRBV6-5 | TGTGCCAGCAGTTACCTTAGCGGGAGGGGTGGCACAGATACGCAGTATTTT | CASSYLSGRGGTDTQYF
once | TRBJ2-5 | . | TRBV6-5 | TGTGCCAGCAGTTACTCCTCGGTGGGAGAGACCCAGTACTTC | CASSYSSVGETQYF
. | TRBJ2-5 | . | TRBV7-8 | TGTGCCAGCAGCTTAGGTCAGGTACACGAGACCCAGTACTTC | CASSLGQVHETQYF
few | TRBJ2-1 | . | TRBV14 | TGTGCCAGCAGCCAAGGGGCGGGCAAGAGCTCCTACAATGAGCAGTTCTTC | CASSQGAGKSSYNEQFF
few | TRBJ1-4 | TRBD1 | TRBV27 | TGTGCCAGCAGTCCAGTAACAGGGGGGAGAAATGAAAAACTGTTTTTT | CASSPVTGGRNEKLFF
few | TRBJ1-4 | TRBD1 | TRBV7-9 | TGTGCCAGCAGCTTAGGAGGACAGGCACTGTTTTTT | CASSLGGQALFF
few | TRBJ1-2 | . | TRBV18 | TGTGCCAGCTCACCACAGATGGGGTCCTATGGCTACACCTTC | CASSPQMGSYGYTF
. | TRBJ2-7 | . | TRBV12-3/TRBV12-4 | TGTGCCAGCAGCCGGGGGACCGCTCACCCCTACGAGCAGTACTTC | CASSRGTAHPYEQYF
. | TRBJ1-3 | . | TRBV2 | TGTGCCACATATCGGGGGGCAGCTGGAAACACCATATATTTT | CATYRGAAGNTIYF
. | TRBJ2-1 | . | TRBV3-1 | TGTGCCAGCAGCCAAGACGTCAAGGGGGAGCAGTTCTTC | CASSQDVKGEQFF
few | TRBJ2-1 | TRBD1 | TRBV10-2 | TGCGCCAGCAGTGACTACAGGGGTAGCTCCTACAATGAGCAGTTCTTC | CASSDYRGSSYNEQFF
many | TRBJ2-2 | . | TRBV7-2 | TGTGCCAGCAGCTTAGAGCAGTTCGCGAACACCGGGGAGCTGTTTTTT | CASSLEQFANTGELFF
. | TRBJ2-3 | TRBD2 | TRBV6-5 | TGTGCCAGCACCTCTAGCGGGGATACCACAGATACGCAGTATTTT | CASTSSGDTTDTQYF
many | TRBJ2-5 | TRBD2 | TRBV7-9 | TGTGCCAGCAGTTTAGCGGGGAGCCAAGAGACCCAGTACTTC | CASSLAGSQETQYF
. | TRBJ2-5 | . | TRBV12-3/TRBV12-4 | TGTGCCAGCAGTTTATATCTCGGAGCCGAAGAGACCCAGTACTTC | CASSLYLGAEETQYF
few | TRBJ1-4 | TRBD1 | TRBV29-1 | TGCAGCGTTGATCAGACAGGGTTAAATGAAAAACTGTTTTTT | CSVDQTGLNEKLFF
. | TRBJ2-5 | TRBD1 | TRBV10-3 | TGTGCCATCGGGACAGCCCAAGAGACCCAGTACTTC | CAIGTAQETQYF
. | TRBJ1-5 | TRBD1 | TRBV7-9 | TGTGCCAGCAGCTTCGGACAGGGGGCATCCCTCAATCAGCCCCAGCATTTT | CASSFGQGASLNQPQHF
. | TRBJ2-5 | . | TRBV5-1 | TGCGCCAGCAGCAGGTTACAGGGTCAAGAGACCCAGTACTTC | CASSRLQGQETQYF
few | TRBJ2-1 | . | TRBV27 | TGTGCCAGCAGTTTATCCCCCTTTTACAATGAGCAGTTCTTC | CASSLSPFYNEQFF
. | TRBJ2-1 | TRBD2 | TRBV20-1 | TGCAGTTCTAGAGACCCTAGCGGGCGGAACAATGAGCAGTTCTTC | CSSRDPSGRNNEQFF
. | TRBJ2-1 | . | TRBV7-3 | TGTGCCAGCAGCTCAATAGGGGGGGAGCAGTTCTTC | CASSSIGGEQFF
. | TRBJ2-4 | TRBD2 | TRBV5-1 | TGCGCCAGCAGCGCGGTCTTAGCGGGTGACATTCAGTACTTC | CASSAVLAGDIQYF
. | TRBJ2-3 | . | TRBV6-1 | TGTGCCAGCAGTGAATGGTCTTCAGATACGCAGTATTTT | CASSEWSSDTQYF
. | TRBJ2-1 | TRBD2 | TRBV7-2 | TGTGCCAGCAGCCCCGGAACCGGGACTAGGGGGGATGAGCAGTTCTTC | CASSPGTGTRGDEQFF
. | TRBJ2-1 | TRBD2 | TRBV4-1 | TGCGCCAGCAGCCAATCTCTCCTTAGCGGGAGGACCTACAATGAGCAGTTCTTC | CASSQSLLSGRTYNEQFF
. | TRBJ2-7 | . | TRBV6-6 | TGTGCCAGCACCAGCACTGGACAGTACTACGAGCAGTACTTC | CASTSTGQYYEQYF
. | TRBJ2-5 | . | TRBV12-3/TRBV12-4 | TGTGCCAGTACAGGGTTTCGTTACGAGACCCAGTACTTC | CASTGFRYETQYF
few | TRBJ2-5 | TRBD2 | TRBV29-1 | TGCAGCGTACGGACTAGCGGGAGGTCGGGAGAGCAGTACTTC | CSVRTSGRSGEQYF
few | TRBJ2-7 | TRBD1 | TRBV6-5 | TGTGCCAGCAAGGGGGCACACGAGCAGTACTTC | CASKGAHEQYF
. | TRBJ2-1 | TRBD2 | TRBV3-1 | TGTGCCAGCAGCCAAGACCCCCTAGCGGGGGGCAGGTACAATGAGCAGTTCTTC | CASSQDPLAGGRYNEQFF
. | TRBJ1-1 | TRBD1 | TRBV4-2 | TGTGCCAGCAGCCCCCTAGGGACAGAGAACACTGAAGCTTTCTTT | CASSPLGTENTEAFF
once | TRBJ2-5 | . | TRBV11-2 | TGTGCCAGCAGCTTAGTAACAGGGTCGGAGACCCAGTACTTC | CASSLVTGSETQYF
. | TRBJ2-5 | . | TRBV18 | TGTGCCAGCTCACCAGTATCCGAACCACAAGAGACCCAGTACTTC | CASSPVSEPQETQYF
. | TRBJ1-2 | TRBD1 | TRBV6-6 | TGTGCCAGCAGGACGACAGGGGGCGGCTACACCTTC | CASRTTGGGYTF
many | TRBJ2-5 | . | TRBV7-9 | TGTGCCAGCAGCTTAGGCGCAGGGGCTAAAGAGACCCAGTACTTC | CASSLGAGAKETQYF
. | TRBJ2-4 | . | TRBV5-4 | TGTGCCAGCAGCTTGGCCGGGGATACGGCCAAAAACATTCAGTACTTC | CASSLAGDTAKNIQYF